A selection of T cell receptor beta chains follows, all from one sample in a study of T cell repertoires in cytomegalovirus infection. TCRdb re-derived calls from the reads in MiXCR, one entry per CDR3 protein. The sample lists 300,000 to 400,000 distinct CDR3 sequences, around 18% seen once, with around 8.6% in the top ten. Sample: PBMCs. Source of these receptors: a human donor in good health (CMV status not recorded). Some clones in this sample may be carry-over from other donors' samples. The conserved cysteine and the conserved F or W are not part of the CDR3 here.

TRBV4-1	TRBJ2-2	ASSPPPESGELF
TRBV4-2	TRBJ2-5	ASSQDSASGRETQY
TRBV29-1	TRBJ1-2	SVGYGNYGYT
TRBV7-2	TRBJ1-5	ASSPGAGQPQH
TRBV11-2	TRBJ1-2	ASSLAGVGYGYT
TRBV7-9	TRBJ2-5	ASSPGGASQETQY
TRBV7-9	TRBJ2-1	ASSLENSYNEQF
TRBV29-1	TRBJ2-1	SVGPAYNEQF
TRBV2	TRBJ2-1	ATTGLLGNEQF
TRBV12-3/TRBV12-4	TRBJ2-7	ASTPLGAHPSSYEQY
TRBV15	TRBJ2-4	ATSGYRGKY
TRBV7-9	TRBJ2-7	ASSPSPAGTPS
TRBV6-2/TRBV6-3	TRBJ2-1	ASSYPYNEQF
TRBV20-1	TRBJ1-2	SAREVIGYGYT
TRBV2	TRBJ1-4	ATSRAEKLF
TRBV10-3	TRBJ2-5	AISESGGGRGSETQY
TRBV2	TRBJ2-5	ASSENGDQY
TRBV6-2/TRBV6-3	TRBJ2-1	ASRKVGGPYNEQF
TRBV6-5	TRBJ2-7	ASSYGGPNEQY
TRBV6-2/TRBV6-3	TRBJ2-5	ASSDSGETQY
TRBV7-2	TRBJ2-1	ASSPGGAPEQF
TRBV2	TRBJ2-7	ASSRDREHEQY